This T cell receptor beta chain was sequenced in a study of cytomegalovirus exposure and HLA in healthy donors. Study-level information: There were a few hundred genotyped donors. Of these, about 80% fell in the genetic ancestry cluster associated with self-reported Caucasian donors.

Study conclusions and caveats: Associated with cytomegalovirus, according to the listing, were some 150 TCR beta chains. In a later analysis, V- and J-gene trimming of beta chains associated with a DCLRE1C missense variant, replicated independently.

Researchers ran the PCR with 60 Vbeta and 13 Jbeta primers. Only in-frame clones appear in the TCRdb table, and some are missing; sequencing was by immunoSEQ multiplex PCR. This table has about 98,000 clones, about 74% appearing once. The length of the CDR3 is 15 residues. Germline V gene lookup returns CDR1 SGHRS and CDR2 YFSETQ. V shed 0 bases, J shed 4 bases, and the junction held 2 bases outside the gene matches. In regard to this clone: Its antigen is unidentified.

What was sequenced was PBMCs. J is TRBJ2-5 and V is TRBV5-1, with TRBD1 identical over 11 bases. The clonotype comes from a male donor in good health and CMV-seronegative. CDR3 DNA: TGCGCCAGCAGCTTGGACGGGACAGGGGGAGAGACCCAGTACTTC. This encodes CASSLDGTGGETQYF.